This T cell receptor (beta chain) was recorded in a study of neoadjuvant nivolumab and ipilimumab in lung cancer. Points from the study as a whole: TCR receptors were sequenced in few samples. Resected tumors had greater TCR richness and clonality than uninvolved lung. Only two of four nivolumab-treated tumors gained richness and clonality by surgery.

A remark on this clone: Antigen specificity is unknown.

Trimming removed 1 base at V and 4 bases at J, with 17 bases between. Germline V CDR1 and CDR2: LNHDA, SQIVND (reference sequence). The CDR3 contains 17 residues. The data were produced by immunoSEQ multiplex PCR, yet TCRdb's version contains in-frame clones alone and is incomplete. The repertoire consists of about 20,000 clones, with about 72% occurring once and the leading ten covering under 8.5%. The sequence was obtained from an adult with non-small cell lung cancer. The rearrangement uses TRBV19 and TRBJ1-5; weak D call: TRBD1 (6 bases). Material: tumor tissue, obtained after neoadjuvant nivolumab, alone or with ipilimumab, at or shortly before surgery. CDR3 in amino acids: CASSIVRKTGKNQPQHF. CDR3 nucleotides: TGTGCCAGTAGTATAGTCAGGAAGACAGGAAAAAATCAGCCCCAGCATTTT.